One T cell receptor beta chain is described in this entry. What it binds is not known. Method: immunoSEQ multiplex PCR; TCRdb's copy keeps in-frame clones and lacks some. The sample has approximately 140,000 clones; about 93% are singletons. These data are taken from a study of T cell responses to AZD1222 COVID-19 vaccine. Findings of the study overall: In a largely white British group with more females than males, clonal diversity was possibly underestimated.

CDR3 size: 15 residues. CDR1 and CDR2 (germline): SGHRS, YFSETQ. V dropped 1 base and J dropped 5 bases, with 15 bases sitting between them. The sequencing here drew on peripheral blood, taken on day 0 of MenACWY control vaccination. The TCR originated in an adult in good health. The J gene is TRBJ1-2, the V gene TRBV5-1; D is ambiguous. In DNA form, the CDR3 reads TGCGCCAGCAGCTTGTCCCAGGTCGGGGAGTATGGCTACACCTTC. It encodes CASSLSQVGEYGYTF.